In its sample, the clone carrying this T cell receptor beta chain was seen a few times. What it binds is unknown. This entry comes from a study of T-cell reconstitution after alpha-beta-depleted transplantation in children. Findings of the study overall: Counts and diversity of T cells one year after transplant came mostly from newly produced T cells. Reportedly, roughly two months post-transplant, alpha-beta T cells arose from several hundred expanded graft clones.

The CDR3 consists of 14 residues. The germline CDR1 and CDR2 sequences are SEHNR and FQNEAQ (reference sequence). The V gene lost 6 bases and the J gene lost 2 bases, with 14 bases spanning the gap. Unique molecular identifiers were used in preparing the TCRbeta library. Each CDR3 protein is one row after TCRdb ran MiXCR on the PCR reads. Here the sample spans some 600,000 distinct CDR3 sequences, over 10% being singletons. This clonotype originated in a male patient aged 10 to 17 who had a stem cell transplant for acute myeloid leukemia, so the T cells may come from the graft donor. The sequences come from PBMCs, mostly from graft donor cells, collected 360 days after TCRalphabeta/CD19-depleted stem cell transplant. V and J are TRBV7-9 and TRBJ2-7; D is undetermined. CDR3 bases: TGTGCCAGCAGGGACCTGGGCGGAACCTACGAGCAGTACTTC. It is translated as CASRDLGGTYEQYF.